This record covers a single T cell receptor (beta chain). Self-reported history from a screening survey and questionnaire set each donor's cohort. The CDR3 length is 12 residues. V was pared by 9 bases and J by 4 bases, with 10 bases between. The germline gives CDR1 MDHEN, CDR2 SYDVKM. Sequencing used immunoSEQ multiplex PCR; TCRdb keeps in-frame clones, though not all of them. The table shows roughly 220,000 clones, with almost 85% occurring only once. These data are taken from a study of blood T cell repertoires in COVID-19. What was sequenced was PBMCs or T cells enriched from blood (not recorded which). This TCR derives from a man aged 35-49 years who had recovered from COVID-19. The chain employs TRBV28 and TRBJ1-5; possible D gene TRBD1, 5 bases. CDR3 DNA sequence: TGTGCCAGTGGCGGGGGTAATCAGCCCCAGCATTTT. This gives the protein CASGGGNQPQHF.